These T cell receptor beta chains were read from a single sample in a study of PD-L1 blockade in urothelial cancer. Only in-frame clones appear in the TCRdb table, and some are missing; sequencing was by immunoSEQ multiplex PCR. The profile shows tens of thousands of clones, about 90% of them singletons. The input for sequencing was PBMCs, taken around atezolizumab (anti-PD-L1) treatment. These receptor sequences come from a man aged 70-80 years with urothelial cancer. Both conserved end residues are trimmed from each CDR3.

J	V	length	CDR3
TRBJ2-2	TRBV5-6	12	ASSLGGGTGELF
TRBJ2-3	TRBV27	13	ASRKRSLGTDTQY
TRBJ2-7	TRBV5-1	12	ASSSDRGTNEQY
TRBJ1-1	TRBV29-1	11	NVNTGGSTEAF
TRBJ2-7	TRBV10-3	13	ATRRPGDRGYEQY
TRBJ2-7	TRBV19	12	ASRRDSYPYEQY
TRBJ2-2	TRBV15	13	ATSATGINTGELF
TRBJ2-7	TRBV19	11	ASSTAGGWEQY
TRBJ2-1	TRBV6-5	13	ASSKASGRYNEQF
TRBJ2-1	TRBV7-8	13	ASSPGLREENEQF